The 5 T cell receptor beta chains listed next were all sequenced from one sample in a study of lymphopenia after photon versus proton radiotherapy. Method: immunoSEQ multiplex PCR; TCRdb's copy keeps in-frame clones and lacks some. Altogether 53,000 or so clones are present, 83% being singletons, with the ten largest covering 25% to 35%. The specimen comprised peripheral blood, sampled from a patient treated with photon-based radiotherapy. The source is a man in his fifties or sixties with gastric cancer.

The V and J genes are TRBV18 and TRBJ2-7; maybe TRBD1 (7 bases). The V gene's germline CDR1 is KGHSH and CDR2 LQKENI. The CDR3 runs to 16 residues. Deletions cut 2 bases from V and 2 bases from J, with 16 bases between. CDR3 DNA sequence: TGTGCCAGCTCACCAGTCGGCAGGGGGGTCCCCTACGAGCAGTACTTC. As protein: CASSPVGRGVPYEQYF.

The CDR3 DNA reads TGTGCCAGGGAGTCCTACGAGCAGTACTTC. It encodes CARESYEQYF. The J gene is TRBJ2-7, the V gene TRBV19; D not certain. The CDR3 sequence is 10 residues long. V lost 9 bases and J lost 1, with 4 bases in between. The germline V gene encodes CDR1 LNHDA and CDR2 SQIVND (reference sequence).

The chain recombines TRBV19 with TRBJ1-5; TRBD1 is a possible D gene (5 bases). V was trimmed by 3 bases and J by 4 bases, leaving 13 bases between them. CDR1 is LNHDA and CDR2 is SQIVND in the germline V gene (reference sequence). The CDR3 runs 15 residues. The CDR3 loop reads CASSISGTINQPQHF. For the CDR3, the DNA is TGTGCCAGTAGTATCTCCGGGACCATTAATCAGCCCCAGCATTTT.

Here the CDR3 reads CASSGAKGSSNQPQHF. The CDR3 nucleotides are TGTGCCAGCTCGGGGGCGAAGGGGTCAAGCAATCAGCCCCAGCATTTT. V and J are TRBV6-6 and TRBJ1-5; D is perhaps TRBD1 (6 bases). V was cut by 8 bases and J by 1 base, with 18 bases left in between. The CDR3 is made up of 16 amino acids. The germline V gene has CDR1 MNHNY and CDR2 SVGAGI (reference sequence).

The rearrangement uses TRBV6-6 and TRBJ2-5; 9 bases map to TRBD1. CDR3 length: 13 amino acids. CDR1 and CDR2 from the germline V gene are MNHNY and SVGAGI (reference sequence). The V and J ends lost 6 bases and 3 bases, in that order; junction bases with no gene match: 2. CDR3 nucleotide sequence: TGTGCCAGCAGACGGACAGGGGAAGAGACCCAGTACTTC. Its protein is CASRRTGEETQYF.